This paragraph covers one T cell receptor beta chain sequence. Its antigen remains unidentified. One end of the junction is discordant with germline, which a read error may explain. This entry is derived from a study of T cells in Graves' hyperthyroidism and ophthalmopathy. Turning to the study itself: Peripheral blood collection took place at initial diagnosis, before any treatment. Findings and limits, study-wide: The model anticipated ophthalmopathy a median approximately 6.7 months pre-onset. Among thyroid clonotypes expanded above 0.001, most also appeared in blood.

TCR beta CDR3 region amplification was performed from RNA transcripts. HTBI primers were used for first-round RT-PCR of the TCR CDR3. TCRdb ran MiXCR on the multiplex PCR reads and lists one entry per CDR3 protein. Altogether about 610,000 distinct CDR3 sequences are present, approximately 14% being singletons, with the ten largest covering 4.3%. Clinical symptoms, serum thyroxine and TRAb, thyroid ultrasound and orbital computed tomography together formed the diagnostic basis. The CDR3 sequence is 15 residues long. Looked up from germline, CDR1 is MNHNS and CDR2 is SASEGT. The source material was blood. The rearrangement uses TRBV6-1 and TRBJ2-7; D gene uncertain. The sequence derives from a middle-aged woman with Graves' ophthalmopathy. CDR3 DNA: TGTGCCATCAGTGAAGGGTTTCAAATCTCCTACGAGCAGTACTTC. Translating it yields CAISEGFQISYEQYF.